These T cell receptor beta chains were read from a single sample in a study of follicular helper T cells after annual influenza vaccination. Sequencing was performed with immunoSEQ multiplex PCR; in TCRdb, only in-frame clones are kept and a portion is missing. Of more than 7,500 clones detected, more than 65% appear once; the ten largest clones hold around 3.1%. Here the sequenced sample was CXCR5+ CD38- circulating T follicular helper cells from blood, taken on the day of influenza vaccination. These receptors all stem from an adult who received the influenza vaccine. The CDR3 runs from the conserved cysteine through the conserved F or W. Each record gives: V gene, D gene, clone size, J gene, CDR3 protein, CDR3 DNA. A D gene is named only where the DNA matches it firmly. Clone size appears in some rows only: once, few, many, or a class for an expanded clone.

V gene: TRBV19; D gene: TRBD1; clone size: few; J gene: TRBJ2-2; CDR3 protein: CASSTRTGSPGELFF; CDR3 DNA: TGTGCCAGTAGTACCCGGACAGGGTCTCCCGGGGAGCTGTTTTTT
V gene: TRBV10-3; D gene: -; clone size: -; J gene: TRBJ2-3; CDR3 protein: CAISESRVGARTDTQYF; CDR3 DNA: TGTGCCATCAGTGAGTCTAGGGTGGGAGCACGCACAGATACGCAGTATTTT
V gene: TRBV5-8; D gene: TRBD2; clone size: -; J gene: TRBJ2-1; CDR3 protein: CASRSLADEQFF; CDR3 DNA: TGTGCCAGCAGATCACTAGCGGATGAGCAGTTCTTC
V gene: TRBV29-1; D gene: -; clone size: -; J gene: TRBJ2-7; CDR3 protein: CSVFAGSNYEQYF; CDR3 DNA: TGCAGCGTTTTCGCCGGGAGCAACTACGAGCAGTACTTC
V gene: TRBV29-1; D gene: -; clone size: -; J gene: TRBJ1-1; CDR3 protein: CSVRRPRTEAFF; CDR3 DNA: TGCAGCGTTCGGAGGCCCCGCACTGAAGCTTTCTTT
V gene: TRBV7-7; D gene: -; clone size: -; J gene: TRBJ2-5; CDR3 protein: CASSSTGLETQYF; CDR3 DNA: TGTGCCAGCAGCTCGACAGGTTTGGAGACCCAGTACTTC
V gene: TRBV7-9; D gene: TRBD1; clone size: -; J gene: TRBJ1-5; CDR3 protein: CASSKGQALEPQHF; CDR3 DNA: TGTGCCAGCAGCAAAGGACAGGCCCTGGAGCCCCAGCATTTT
V gene: TRBV15; D gene: -; clone size: -; J gene: TRBJ1-3; CDR3 protein: CATSNRRGISGNTIYF; CDR3 DNA: TGTGCCACCAGCAACCGCAGGGGTATCTCTGGAAACACCATATATTTT
V gene: TRBV28; D gene: TRBD1; clone size: few; J gene: TRBJ1-5; CDR3 protein: CASSLQGQGVGNQPQHF; CDR3 DNA: TGTGCCAGCAGTTTACAGGGACAGGGGGTAGGGAATCAGCCCCAGCATTTT
V gene: TRBV7-2; D gene: TRBD2; clone size: -; J gene: TRBJ2-1; CDR3 protein: CASSSQSLAGGRSNEQFF; CDR3 DNA: TGTGCCAGCAGCTCTCAGTCACTAGCGGGAGGTAGGTCCAATGAGCAGTTCTTC
V gene: TRBV18; D gene: -; clone size: -; J gene: TRBJ2-3; CDR3 protein: CASSPNSYADTQYF; CDR3 DNA: TGTGCCAGCTCACCGAACAGTTACGCAGATACGCAGTATTTT
V gene: TRBV6-5; D gene: -; clone size: -; J gene: TRBJ1-2; CDR3 protein: CASSPQFSNYGYTF; CDR3 DNA: TGTGCCAGCAGTCCCCAATTCTCTAACTATGGCTACACCTTC
V gene: TRBV30; D gene: TRBD2; clone size: -; J gene: TRBJ2-3; CDR3 protein: CAWSTSGGAGTDTQYF; CDR3 DNA: TGTGCCTGGAGTACTAGCGGGGGGGCCGGGACAGATACGCAGTATTTT
V gene: TRBV29-1; D gene: -; clone size: -; J gene: TRBJ1-3; CDR3 protein: CSVVDPQSSGNTIYF; CDR3 DNA: TGCAGCGTCGTTGACCCGCAGAGTTCTGGAAACACCATATATTTT
V gene: TRBV27; D gene: TRBD1; clone size: once; J gene: TRBJ2-5; CDR3 protein: CASSFGDRAPETQYF; CDR3 DNA: TGTGCCAGCAGTTTTGGCGACAGGGCCCCAGAGACCCAGTACTTC
V gene: TRBV20-1; D gene: -; clone size: few; J gene: TRBJ2-7; CDR3 protein: CSARQDEQYF; CDR3 DNA: TGCAGTGCTAGACAGGACGAGCAGTACTTC
V gene: TRBV5-1; D gene: -; clone size: -; J gene: TRBJ1-4; CDR3 protein: CASSLAPGAGEKLFF; CDR3 DNA: TGCGCCAGCAGCTTGGCCCCCGGGGCGGGTGAAAAACTGTTTTTT
V gene: TRBV5-1; D gene: TRBD2; clone size: few; J gene: TRBJ2-7; CDR3 protein: CASSSGFSYEQYF; CDR3 DNA: TGCGCCAGCAGTAGCGGGTTCTCCTACGAGCAGTACTTC
V gene: TRBV15; D gene: -; clone size: -; J gene: TRBJ1-1; CDR3 protein: CATSREGRPNTEAFF; CDR3 DNA: TGTGCCACCAGCAGAGAGGGACGGCCGAACACTGAAGCTTTCTTT
V gene: TRBV28; D gene: -; clone size: -; J gene: TRBJ1-4; CDR3 protein: CASLDGANEKLFF; CDR3 DNA: TGTGCCAGTTTAGATGGGGCTAATGAAAAACTGTTTTTT
V gene: TRBV11-2; D gene: TRBD1; clone size: -; J gene: TRBJ2-7; CDR3 protein: CASSRTAPGQVTYEQYF; CDR3 DNA: TGTGCCAGCAGCCGAACCGCCCCGGGACAGGTTACCTACGAGCAGTACTTC
V gene: TRBV6-1; D gene: TRBD1; clone size: -; J gene: TRBJ2-5; CDR3 protein: CASSPSIGGGETQYF; CDR3 DNA: TGTGCCAGCAGTCCGTCCATAGGGGGCGGAGAGACCCAGTACTTC
V gene: TRBV4-2; D gene: -; clone size: -; J gene: TRBJ2-1; CDR3 protein: CASSQVRTNYNEQFF; CDR3 DNA: TGTGCCAGCAGCCAAGTAAGGACTAACTACAATGAGCAGTTCTTC
V gene: TRBV6-6; D gene: -; clone size: -; J gene: TRBJ1-3; CDR3 protein: CASSYAMRGNTIYF; CDR3 DNA: TGTGCCAGCAGTTACGCTATGAGGGGAAACACCATATATTTT
V gene: TRBV5-1; D gene: TRBD1; clone size: -; J gene: TRBJ2-7; CDR3 protein: CASSLQGTPYEQYF; CDR3 DNA: TGCGCCAGCAGCTTACAGGGGACGCCCTACGAGCAGTACTTC
V gene: TRBV18; D gene: TRBD1; clone size: -; J gene: TRBJ1-1; CDR3 protein: CASSPRDRGVTEAFF; CDR3 DNA: TGTGCCAGCTCACCCCGGGACAGGGGTGTCACTGAAGCTTTCTTT
V gene: TRBV11-2; D gene: TRBD1; clone size: -; J gene: TRBJ2-7; CDR3 protein: CASRDREFDEQYF; CDR3 DNA: TGTGCCAGCAGGGACAGGGAATTCGACGAGCAGTACTTC
V gene: TRBV5-8; D gene: TRBD1; clone size: -; J gene: TRBJ2-7; CDR3 protein: CASSKEPGQGLGEQYF; CDR3 DNA: TGTGCCAGCAGCAAAGAGCCGGGACAGGGCCTCGGCGAGCAGTACTTC
V gene: TRBV6-6; D gene: -; clone size: -; J gene: TRBJ2-3; CDR3 protein: CASKGSRSTDTQYF; CDR3 DNA: TGTGCCAGCAAGGGTAGCAGGTCGACAGATACGCAGTATTTT